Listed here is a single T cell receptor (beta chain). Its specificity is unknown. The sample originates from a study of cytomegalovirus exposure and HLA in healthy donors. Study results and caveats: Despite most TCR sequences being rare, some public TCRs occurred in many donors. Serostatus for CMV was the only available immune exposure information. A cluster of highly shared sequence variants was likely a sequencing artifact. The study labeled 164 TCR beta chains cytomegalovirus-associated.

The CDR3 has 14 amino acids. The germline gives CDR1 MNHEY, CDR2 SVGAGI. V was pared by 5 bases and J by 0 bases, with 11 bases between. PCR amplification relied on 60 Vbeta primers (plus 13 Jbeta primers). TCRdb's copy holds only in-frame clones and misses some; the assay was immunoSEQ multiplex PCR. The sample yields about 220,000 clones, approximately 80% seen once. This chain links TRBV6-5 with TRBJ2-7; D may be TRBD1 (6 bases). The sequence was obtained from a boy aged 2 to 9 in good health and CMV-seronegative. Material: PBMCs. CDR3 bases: TGTGCCAGCAGTGAAATGGGGGCCTCCTACGAGCAGTACTTC. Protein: CASSEMGASYEQYF.